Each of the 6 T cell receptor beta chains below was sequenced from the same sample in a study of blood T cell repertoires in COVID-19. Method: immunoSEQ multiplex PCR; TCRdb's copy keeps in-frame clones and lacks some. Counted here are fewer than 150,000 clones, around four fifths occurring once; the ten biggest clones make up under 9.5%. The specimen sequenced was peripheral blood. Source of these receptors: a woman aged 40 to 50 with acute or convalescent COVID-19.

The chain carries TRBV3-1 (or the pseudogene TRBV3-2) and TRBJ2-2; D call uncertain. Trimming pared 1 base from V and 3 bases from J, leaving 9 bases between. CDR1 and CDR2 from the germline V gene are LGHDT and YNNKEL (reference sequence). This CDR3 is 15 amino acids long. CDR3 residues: CASSQGPGDTGELFF. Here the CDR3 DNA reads TGTGCCAGCAGCCAAGGGCCCGGAGACACCGGGGAGCTGTTTTTT.

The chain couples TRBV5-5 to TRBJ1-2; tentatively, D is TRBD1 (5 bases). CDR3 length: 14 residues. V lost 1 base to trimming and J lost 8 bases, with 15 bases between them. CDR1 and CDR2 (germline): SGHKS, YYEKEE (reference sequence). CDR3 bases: TGTGCCAGCAGCTTGTCGTCAGGGACTCAAGGCTACACCTTC. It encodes CASSLSSGTQGYTF.

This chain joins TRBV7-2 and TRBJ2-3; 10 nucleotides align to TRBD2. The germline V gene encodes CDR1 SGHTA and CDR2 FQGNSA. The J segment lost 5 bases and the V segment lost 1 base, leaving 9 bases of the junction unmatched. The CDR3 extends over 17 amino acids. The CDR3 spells CASSLGIQRGGLDTQYF. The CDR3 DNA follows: TGTGCCAGCAGCTTAGGAATCCAGCGGGGGGGATTAGATACGCAGTATTTT.

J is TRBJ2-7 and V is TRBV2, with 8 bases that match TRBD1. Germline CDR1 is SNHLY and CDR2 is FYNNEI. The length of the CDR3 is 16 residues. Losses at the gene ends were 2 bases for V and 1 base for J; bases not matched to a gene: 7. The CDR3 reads CASSEPGQGPSYEQYF. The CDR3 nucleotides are TGTGCCAGCAGTGAACCCGGACAGGGACCTTCCTACGAGCAGTACTTC.

Written as DNA, the CDR3 is TGTGCCAGCTCTAGGGAGTCCTCTGGAAACACCATATATTTT. Its translation: CASSRESSGNTIYF. This sequence joins TRBV2 and TRBJ1-3; no definite D call. The germline gives CDR1 SNHLY, CDR2 FYNNEI. V lost 8 bases and J 0 bases, leaving 11 bases between the germline ends. The CDR3 loop spans 14 amino acids.

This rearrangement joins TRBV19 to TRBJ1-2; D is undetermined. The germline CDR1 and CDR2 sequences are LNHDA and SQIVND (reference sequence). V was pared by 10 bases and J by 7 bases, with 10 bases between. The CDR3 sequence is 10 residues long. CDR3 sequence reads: CATSEAGYTF. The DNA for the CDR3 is TGTGCCACCTCGGAGGCTGGCTACACCTTC.